The text below deals with one T cell receptor beta chain. Its antigen remains unknown. Brentuximab vedotin exposure varied, and every patient relapsed after autologous stem cell transplantation. Germline V gene sequence: CDR1 MDHEN, CDR2 SYDVKM. CDR3 length: 18 amino acids. The J segment lost 5 bases and the V segment lost 4 bases, leaving 19 bases of the junction unmatched. The data were produced by immunoSEQ multiplex PCR, yet TCRdb's version contains in-frame clones alone and is incomplete. The table includes over 50,000 clones, 73% detected once. The data were taken from a study of PD-1 blockade in classical Hodgkin lymphoma. Study-level results: Exclusion covered patients beginning nivolumab under 1 year post-ASCT. According to reports, newly diagnosed patients had lower baseline TCR diversity than healthy donors, and relapsed/refractory patients had lower baseline TCR diversity still.

This clonotype was sampled from a human donor with classical Hodgkin lymphoma. The specimen comprised peripheral blood mononuclear cells (PBMCs), sampled before the second cycle of nivolumab. The genes are TRBV28 and TRBJ1-2; TRBD1 matches 7 bases. The CDR3 spells CASSSVGQDTSVSYGYTF. The CDR3 nucleotides are TGTGCCAGCAGTTCGGTCGGACAGGATACGTCAGTCTCATATGGCTACACCTTC.